This is a list of T cell receptor beta chains from one sample in a study of T cells in Graves' hyperthyroidism and ophthalmopathy. MiXCR, run by TCRdb on the multiplex PCR reads, gives a single entry per CDR3 protein. The table shows around 700,000 distinct CDR3 sequences, with about a third occurring only once. The material sequenced was blood. These receptors originate from a woman in her thirties or forties with Graves' hyperthyroidism. CDR3s include the opening cysteine and the closing phenylalanine or tryptophan. The D gene is left open where the match is weak. Expanded clones are given a class, and other clones once, few, many or no size at all.

clone size	V gene	J gene	D gene	CDR3 protein	CDR3 DNA
.	TRBV12-3/TRBV12-4	TRBJ1-1	TRBD1	CASKSRDRGGLDF	TGTGCCAGCAAGTCTCGGGACAGGGGGGGCCTGGATTTT
.	TRBV11-2	TRBJ2-7	.	CASSSQQGRGIYEQYF	TGTGCCAGCAGCTCCCAGCAGGGGCGGGGTATTTACGAGCAGTACTTC
.	TRBV19	TRBJ1-2	.	CASSIDLSGRGRTSGYTF	TGTGCCAGTAGTATAGATCTTTCTGGGAGGGGCAGGACGTCCGGCTACACCTTC
.	TRBV7-9	TRBJ1-2	.	CASSLDSYNGYTF	TGTGCCAGCAGCCTAGACAGTTACAATGGCTACACCTTC
.	TRBV19	TRBJ2-5	.	CASSSHPGETQYF	TGTGCCAGCAGTTCCCATCCAGGAGAGACCCAGTACTTC
.	TRBV24-1	TRBJ1-1	.	CATSDFGDTEAFF	TGTGCCACCAGTGATTTTGGTGACACTGAAGCTTTCTTT
once	TRBV10-3	TRBJ1-3	.	CAISATGSDTIYF	TGTGCCATCAGTGCGACAGGATCGGACACCATATATTTT
.	TRBV12-3/TRBV12-4	TRBJ1-2	.	CASSLGSGSNYGYTF	TGTGCCAGCAGTTTAGGATCGGGTTCTAACTATGGCTACACCTTC
many	TRBV5-4	TRBJ2-5	.	CASSLRGTETQYF	TGTGCCAGCAGCTTGAGAGGGACCGAGACCCAGTACTTC
.	TRBV14	TRBJ1-2	.	CASSQVREAGGYTF	TGTGCCAGCAGCCAAGTCAGGGAAGCCGGTGGCTACACCTTC
few	TRBV10-3	TRBJ2-7	.	CAISTPRGRGDEQYF	TGTGCCATCAGTACACCCCGGGGCAGGGGGGACGAGCAGTACTTC
.	TRBV2	TRBJ2-7	.	CASSDGLHGQSRSYEQYF	TGTGCCAGCAGTGACGGACTTCATGGACAGAGCCGTTCCTACGAGCAGTACTTC
few	TRBV4-3	TRBJ2-5	.	CASSPTGGFGETQYF	TGCGCCAGCAGCCCAACCGGAGGTTTCGGAGAGACCCAGTACTTC
few	TRBV10-2	TRBJ1-5	.	CASREPGDQPQHF	TGCGCCAGCAGGGAACCAGGGGATCAGCCCCAGCATTTT
many	TRBV9	TRBJ1-5	.	CASSVRQDGGPQHF	TGTGCCAGCAGCGTAAGACAGGACGGCGGGCCCCAGCATTTT
many	TRBV12-3/TRBV12-4	TRBJ1-2	.	CASDSSNYGYTF	TGTGCCAGCGACAGCTCTAACTATGGCTACACCTTC
.	TRBV29-1	TRBJ2-7	TRBD2	CSGKAGVGYEQYF	TGCAGCGGTAAAGCGGGAGTGGGTTACGAGCAGTACTTC
.	TRBV24-1	TRBJ1-1	TRBD1	CATSDSTVGQPLVTEAFF	TGTGCCACCAGTGATTCGACGGTGGGACAGCCTTTAGTCACTGAAGCTTTCTTT
.	TRBV4-3	TRBJ1-6	.	CASSQDLAVPSSPLHF	TGCGCCAGCAGCCAAGATCTGGCGGTCCCGAGTTCACCCCTCCACTTT
.	TRBV20-1	TRBJ2-1	TRBD2	CSEMGAGGLEQFF	TGCAGTGAAATGGGCGCGGGAGGTCTTGAGCAGTTCTTC
few	TRBV7-2	TRBJ2-7	TRBD2	CASSLLAGSTYEQYF	TGCGCCAGCAGCCTACTAGCGGGGTCGACCTACGAGCAGTACTTC
many	TRBV25-1	TRBJ1-1	.	CASGRGRTEAFF	TGTGCCAGCGGAAGAGGGAGGACTGAAGCTTTCTTT
many	TRBV7-2	TRBJ2-5	.	CASSFSNQETQYF	TGTGCCAGCAGCTTTAGTAACCAAGAGACCCAGTACTTC
many	TRBV29-1	TRBJ1-2	.	CSVDTEYGYTF	TGCAGCGTTGATACGGAGTATGGCTACACCTTC
.	TRBV2	TRBJ2-7	.	CASSPAGQTYEQYF	TGTGCCAGCAGTCCAGCCGGACAGACCTACGAGCAGTACTTC
many	TRBV19	TRBJ1-2	TRBD1	CASRFMQGDYGYTF	TGTGCCAGTAGGTTCATGCAGGGGGACTATGGCTACACCTTC
many	TRBV9	TRBJ2-7	TRBD1	CASSARDREYGEQYF	TGTGCCAGCAGCGCCCGGGACAGGGAATACGGCGAGCAGTACTTC
many	TRBV5-6	TRBJ1-2	.	CASSLTSGYTF	TGTGCCAGCAGCCTAACTAGTGGCTACACCTTC
few	TRBV6-2/TRBV6-3	TRBJ2-7	.	CASSSWGLVGEQYF	TGTGCCAGCAGTTCGTGGGGTCTCGTGGGAGAGCAGTACTTC
once	TRBV7-2	TRBJ2-5	.	CASSQTQGAETQYF	TGTGCCAGCAGCCAGACACAGGGAGCAGAGACCCAGTACTTC
.	TRBV10-3	TRBJ1-2	.	CASSGQGGIYGYTF	TGTGCCAGCAGTGGTCAGGGCGGGATCTATGGCTACACCTTC
.	TRBV27	TRBJ2-5	.	CASSLTYWAVQETQYF	TGTGCCAGCAGTTTAACCTACTGGGCAGTACAAGAGACCCAGTACTTC
.	TRBV2	TRBJ2-2	TRBD1	CAGHTARTGVPGELFF	TGTGCCGGCCACACGGCCCGGACAGGGGTCCCCGGGGAGCTGTTTTTT
many	TRBV19	TRBJ1-5	.	CASSIEGNQPQHF	TGTGCCAGTAGTATAGAGGGCAATCAGCCCCAGCATTTT
.	TRBV7-9	TRBJ2-7	TRBD1	CASSRRAGGYNEQYF	TGTGCCAGCAGCCGCCGTGCAGGGGGCTACAATGAGCAGTACTTC
many	TRBV12-3/TRBV12-4	TRBJ1-2	.	CASSFPSVGYTF	TGTGCCAGCAGTTTCCCCTCGGTAGGCTACACCTTC
.	TRBV20-1	TRBJ1-2	.	CSARPPMGAWGYTF	TGCAGTGCTAGACCCCCTATGGGGGCTTGGGGCTACACCTTC
.	TRBV7-7	TRBJ1-4	TRBD1	CASSPGTGFEELFF	TGTGCTAGCAGCCCCGGGACAGGGTTCGAAGAACTGTTTTTT
few	TRBV28	TRBJ1-2	.	CASSPGLAYGYTF	TGTGCCAGCAGTCCAGGGTTGGCCTATGGCTACACCTTC
many	TRBV5-6	TRBJ1-2	TRBD1	CASSVQTGDGRGYTF	TGTGCCAGCAGCGTACAGACAGGGGATGGACGGGGCTACACCTTC
.	TRBV10-3	TRBJ1-1	.	CAIGRARATEAFF	TGTGCCATCGGCAGGGCCAGGGCCACTGAAGCTTTCTTT
.	TRBV25-1	TRBJ1-3	.	CASSLVWDSNSGNTVYF	TGTGCCAGCAGCTTAGTCTGGGACTCCAACTCTGGAAACACCGTATATTTT